Below are 27 T cell receptor beta chains sequenced from a single sample in a study of cytomegalovirus exposure and HLA in healthy donors. 60 Vbeta and 13 Jbeta primers were used in PCR. The repertoire was sequenced with immunoSEQ multiplex PCR; TCRdb's copy has only in-frame clones and lacks some. Among about 160,000 clones listed, roughly 88% were seen once. Material for sequencing was PBMCs. The receptors stem from a man aged 50 to 60 in good health and CMV-seropositive.

This sequence joins TRBV4-1 and TRBJ1-1, with TRBD1 as a possible D gene (5 bases). The length of the CDR3 is 13 residues. The germline V gene has CDR1 MGHRA and CDR2 YSYEKL. V dropped 6 bases and J dropped 1 base, with 9 bases sitting between them. DNA of the CDR3: TGCGCCAGCAGTTCCAGGGAGAACACTGAAGCTTTCTTT. Translation gives CASSSRENTEAFF.

This clone has a single count. This rearrangement joins TRBV29-1 to TRBJ1-2, with D maybe TRBD1 (6 bases). Per the germline V gene, CDR1 is SQVTM and CDR2 is ANQGSEA. V lost 4 bases and J 4 bases, leaving 16 bases between the germline ends. CDR3 length equals 14 residues. This chain's CDR3 is CSVAQDRYLYGYTF. CDR3 nucleotides: TGCAGCGTTGCCCAAGACAGGTACCTCTATGGCTACACCTTC.

The chain combines TRBV6-5 with TRBJ1-5, with D maybe TRBD1 (5 bases). This CDR3 region has 14 residues. Germline CDR1 and CDR2: MNHEY and SVGAGI. Trimming removed 5 bases from V and 4 bases from J, with 12 bases in between. CDR3 loop: CASSAPGINQPQHF. The CDR3 nucleotides are TGTGCCAGCAGTGCCCCAGGGATTAATCAGCCCCAGCATTTT.

The rearrangement joins TRBV2 to TRBJ1-6; D unresolved. CDR3 length: 13 amino acids. Germline CDR1 and CDR2: SNHLY and FYNNEI. Trimming took 4 bases from V and 9 from J, leaving 10 bases between them. As DNA, the CDR3 is TGTGCCAGCAGTGCCAATGCGGCTTCACCCCTCCACTTT. Translating gives CASSANAASPLHF.

The chain combines TRBV15 with TRBJ2-5; D not resolved. Trimming removed 2 bases at V and 4 bases at J, with 5 bases between. CDR1 is LNHNV and CDR2 is YYDKDF in the germline V gene (reference sequence). The length of the CDR3 is 12 residues. CDR3 in DNA: TGTGCCACCAGCAGACCCGGAGAGACCCAGTACTTC. Protein sequence: CATSRPGETQYF.

The chain has TRBV2 and TRBJ1-1; 8 nucleotides align to TRBD1. The CDR3 has 17 amino acids. With V trimmed by 7 bases and J by 8 bases, 21 bases remained unmatched. The germline CDR1 and CDR2 sequences are SNHLY and FYNNEI. The CDR3 here is CASISQGQVVSTGEAFF. The CDR3 nucleotides read TGTGCCAGCATTTCCCAGGGACAGGTGGTCTCGACGGGCGAAGCTTTCTTT.

The DNA of the CDR3 is TGTGCCTGCCCCCGGACAGGGGAAGGGTCGGGCTACACCTTC. Translating gives CACPRTGEGSGYTF. The chain joins TRBV7-3 to TRBJ1-2, with 9 bases that match TRBD1. Trimming at V came to 11 bases and at J to 8 bases, leaving 15 bases not matched to a gene. This CDR3 has 14 amino acids. CDR1 is SGHTA and CDR2 is FQGTGA in the germline V gene.

The gene calls are TRBV4-1 and TRBJ1-2, with D maybe TRBD1 (6 bases). Trimming stripped 3 bases from V and 0 bases from J, with 14 bases between. The CDR3 extends over 16 amino acids. Germline CDR1 and CDR2: MGHRA and YSYEKL. For the CDR3, the DNA is TGCGCCAGCAGCCAGATGGGGGCACCTACTAACTATGGCTACACCTTC. Translating it yields CASSQMGAPTNYGYTF.

The chain uses TRBV29-1 and TRBJ2-7; TRBD1 matches 10 bases. The V gene's germline CDR1 is SQVTM and CDR2 ANQGSEA. The CDR3 covers 15 residues. Germline trimming cut 1 base from V and 3 bases from J; bases unmatched to any gene: 6. CDR3 sequence (DNA): TGCAGCGTTGAAGGCCGTAGGACAGGGGGCTACGAGCAGTACTTC. This sequence encodes CSVEGRRTGGYEQYF.

The rearrangement links TRBV29-1 to TRBJ2-5, with D perhaps matching TRBD2 (5 bases). The V end was cut by 1 base, the J end by 7 bases, with 10 bases between. The CDR3 has 12 amino acids. Germline-derived CDR1 and CDR2 are SQVTM and ANQGSEA. CDR3 protein: CSVEAGSGTQYF. The DNA for the CDR3 is TGCAGCGTTGAAGCGGGGTCCGGGACCCAGTACTTC.

The V and J genes are TRBV19 and TRBJ1-2; 7 nucleotides match TRBD1. The length of the CDR3 is 14 residues. V was pared by 4 bases and J by 2 bases, with 4 bases of the junction left unmatched. CDR1 LNHDA and CDR2 SQIVND come from the germline V gene (reference sequence). In DNA form, the CDR3 reads TGTGCCAGTAGTAGCCTGGGACAGAACTATGGCTACACCTTC. Amino acids: CASSSLGQNYGYTF.

The genes are TRBV15 and TRBJ1-4; 11 bases line up with TRBD1. With V trimmed by 2 bases and J by 3 bases, 2 bases remained unmatched. CDR1 is LNHNV and CDR2 is YYDKDF in the germline V gene (reference sequence). The length of the CDR3 is 16 residues. CDR3 amino acids: CATSRPGQGANEKLFF. CDR3 coding DNA: TGTGCCACCAGCAGACCGGGACAGGGGGCTAATGAAAAACTGTTTTTT.

The chain combines TRBV5-3 with TRBJ2-3, with unresolved D. TRBV5-3 is placed among ORFs of uncertain function. V was pared by 4 bases and J by 13 bases, with 10 bases between. CDR3 length: 10 amino acids. The CDR3 is CARSQAFEYF. The CDR3 DNA follows: TGTGCCAGAAGCCAGGCTTTCGAGTATTTT.

The genes are TRBV5-1 and TRBJ2-5, with 10 positions matching TRBD2. The CDR3 runs 16 residues. Germline CDR1 is SGHRS and CDR2 is YFSETQ. Losses at the gene ends were 4 bases for V and 4 bases for J; bases not matched to a gene: 10. The CDR3 loop is CASSPTLAGGGETQYF. The CDR3 DNA follows: TGCGCCAGCAGCCCAACCTTAGCGGGGGGCGGAGAGACCCAGTACTTC.

V is TRBV28 and J is TRBJ2-3, with TRBD2 matching over 10 bases. The CDR3 has 18 amino acids. Germline V CDR1 and CDR2: MDHEN, SYDVKM. The ends lost 4 bases at V and 2 bases at J; junction bases unmatched: 12. CDR3 coding DNA: TGTGCCAGCAGTTCTGGACTAGCGGAGCTATCTCTCACAGATACGCAGTATTTT. It codes for CASSSGLAELSLTDTQYF.

This chain uses TRBV10-3 with TRBJ1-1, with a possible D match to TRBD1 (6 bases). CDR1 is ENHRY, CDR2 SYGVKD, per germline. CDR3 length: 13 amino acids. The germline V and J ends were trimmed by 7 bases and 0 bases, with 9 bases remaining between them. CDR3 in amino acids: CAIKQGMNTEAFF. For the CDR3, the DNA is TGTGCCATCAAGCAGGGGATGAACACTGAAGCTTTCTTT.

J is TRBJ2-5 and V is TRBV2; 7 bases match TRBD1. The closer fit of TRBJ2-7 to the DNA end suggests the J call may be wrong. The CDR3 sequence is 15 residues long. The germline V gene has CDR1 SNHLY and CDR2 FYNNEI. CDR3: CASTLHPGQSYEQYF. The CDR3 DNA is TGTGCCAGCACCCTGCATCCGGGACAGAGCTACGAGCAGTACTTC.

DNA for the CDR3: TGTGCCACCAGTCAGGGTTTTGAGACCCAGTACTTC. Translated, it gives CATSQGFETQYF. The chain links TRBV15 to TRBJ2-5; a possible D gene is TRBD1 (5 bases). CDR1 is LNHNV and CDR2 is YYDKDF in the germline V gene (reference sequence). V was cut by 6 bases and J by 5 bases, with 10 bases left in between. This CDR3 spans 12 amino acids.

The V call is TRBV19, the J call TRBJ1-4; no reliable D call. The CDR3 is made up of 15 amino acids. V lost 2 bases to trimming and J lost 0 bases, with 7 bases between them. CDR1 and CDR2 (germline): LNHDA, SQIVND (reference sequence). The CDR3 DNA is TGTGCCAGTAGTATATCAAGCGCAACTAATGAAAAACTGTTTTTT. This encodes CASSISSATNEKLFF.

The V gene is TRBV19, the J gene TRBJ2-2; D is possibly TRBD2 (6 bases). The CDR3 sequence is 15 residues long. Germline V gene sequence: CDR1 LNHDA, CDR2 SQIVND (reference sequence). V was trimmed by 3 bases and J by 1 base, leaving 9 bases between them. CDR3 in DNA: TGTGCCAGTAGTATCTCTAGCGTGAACACCGGGGAGCTGTTTTTT. Translation: CASSISSVNTGELFF.

The rearrangement joins TRBV7-9 to TRBJ2-2; 9 bases line up with TRBD2. Looked up from germline, CDR1 is SEHNR and CDR2 is FQNEAQ (reference sequence). With 4 bases clipped from V and 5 bases from J, the junction kept 5 bases outside the gene matches. CDR3 length equals 15 residues. The CDR3 nucleotides read TGTGCCAGCAGCTCGCTAGCGGGGTGGACCGGGGAGCTGTTTTTT. Translation gives CASSSLAGWTGELFF.

The chain joins TRBV6-5 to TRBJ1-2, with D tentatively TRBD1 (6 bases). The V end lost 4 bases, the J end lost 5 bases, and 14 bases lay between the germline ends. The CDR3 covers 14 residues. Germline CDR1 reads MNHEY; CDR2 reads SVGAGI. As DNA, the CDR3 is TGTGCCAGCAGTTTGTGGGGGGGCGCTTATGGCTACACCTTC. It is translated as CASSLWGGAYGYTF.

V usage is TRBV19 and J usage is TRBJ2-5, with 7 bases that match TRBD2. CDR1 and CDR2 (germline): LNHDA, SQIVND (reference sequence). The CDR3 consists of 16 residues. V gave up 2 bases and J gave up 5 bases; unmatched junction bases: 11. The CDR3 protein is CASSIRQRGRRETQYF. The CDR3 DNA is TGTGCCAGTAGTATACGTCAGCGGGGACGTCGGGAGACCCAGTACTTC.

The CDR3 sequence: CASRSSLRLAGGGETQYF. CDR3 in DNA: TGTGCCAGCAGGAGCTCACTACGCCTAGCGGGAGGGGGAGAGACCCAGTACTTC. The chain uses TRBV27 and TRBJ2-5, with 12 bases that match TRBD2. The CDR3 loop spans 18 amino acids. Per germline, CDR1 MNHEY and CDR2 SMNVEV (reference sequence). Trimming cost V 6 bases and J 4 bases; bases outside gene matches: 15.

The rearrangement uses TRBV2 and TRBJ2-2; TRBD1 is a possible D gene (5 bases). Germline CDR1 SNHLY, CDR2 FYNNEI. V shed 2 bases and J shed 1 base, with 5 bases lying between them. CDR3 length equals 14 residues. The CDR3, as DNA: TGTGCCAGCAGTGAAACAGGGAACACCGGGGAGCTGTTTTTT. This translates into CASSETGNTGELFF.

This clone was seen a single time. J is TRBJ1-2 and V is TRBV9, with TRBD1 matching over 10 bases. This CDR3 contains 15 residues. V lost 3 bases, J lost 2 bases, and 4 bases stayed unmatched. The germline V gene encodes CDR1 SGDLS and CDR2 YYNGEE. DNA of the CDR3: TGTGCCAGCAGCGGAAGACAGGGGGCAAACTATGGCTACACCTTC. Its translation: CASSGRQGANYGYTF.

The chain has TRBV27 and TRBJ1-1; 8 positions match TRBD1. Germline lookup yields CDR1 MNHEY and CDR2 SMNVEV (reference sequence). Trimming at V came to 2 bases and at J to 0 bases, leaving 5 bases not matched to a gene. The CDR3 runs 16 residues. The CDR3 DNA reads as TGTGCCAGCAGTTTACTCACAGGGGGGGTGAACACTGAAGCTTTCTTT. Amino acid sequence: CASSLLTGGVNTEAFF.